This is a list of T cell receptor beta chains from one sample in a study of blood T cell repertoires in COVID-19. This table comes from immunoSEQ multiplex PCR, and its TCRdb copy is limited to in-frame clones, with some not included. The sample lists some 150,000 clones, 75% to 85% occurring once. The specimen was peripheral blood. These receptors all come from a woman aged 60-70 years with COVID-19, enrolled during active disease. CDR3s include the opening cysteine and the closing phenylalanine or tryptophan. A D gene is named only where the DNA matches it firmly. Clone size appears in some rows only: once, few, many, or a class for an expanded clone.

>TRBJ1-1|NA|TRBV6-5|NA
TGTGCCAGCAACGGAGTGATACGGAGTGAAGCTTTCTTT
CASNGVIRSEAFF
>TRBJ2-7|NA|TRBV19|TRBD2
TGTGCCAGTAGTATAGCGGCCGCGGGAGGAGATATCGAGCAGTACTTC
CASSIAAAGGDIEQYF
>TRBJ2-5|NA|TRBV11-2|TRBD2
TGTGCCAGCAGCTTAGGAAAAGGCGGGAGCTTGGAGACCCAGTACTTC
CASSLGKGGSLETQYF
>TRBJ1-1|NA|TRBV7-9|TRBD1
TGTGCCAGCAGCCCCTCCGACAGGGGGCGGGAAGCTTTCTTT
CASSPSDRGREAFF
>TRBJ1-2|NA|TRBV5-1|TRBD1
TGCGCCAGCAGCTTGGGAGGGACAGTTGATGGCTACACCTTC
CASSLGGTVDGYTF
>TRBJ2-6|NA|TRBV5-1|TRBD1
TGCGCCAGCAGCTTGGCGGGACAGGGACCTTTGGGAGGGGCCAACGTCCTGACTTTC
CASSLAGQGPLGGANVLTF
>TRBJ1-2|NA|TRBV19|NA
TGTGCCAGTAGTATAGATCGACCGGGTGCTGGCTACACCTTC
CASSIDRPGAGYTF
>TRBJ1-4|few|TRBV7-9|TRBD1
TGTGCCAGCAGTTTCTCAGGGGGAACGGGTGAAAAACTGTTTTTT
CASSFSGGTGEKLFF
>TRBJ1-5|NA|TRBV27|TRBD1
TGTGCCAGCAGTTTAGGGGGACAGGCTTATCAGCCCCAGCATTTT
CASSLGGQAYQPQHF
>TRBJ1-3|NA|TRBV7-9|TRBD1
TGTGCCAGCAGCTCCGAAGGACAGGGCTCTGGAAACACCATATATTTT
CASSSEGQGSGNTIYF
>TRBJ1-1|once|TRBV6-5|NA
TGTGCCAGCAGTTACTCGATGACAGGTAACACTGAAGCTTTCTTT
CASSYSMTGNTEAFF
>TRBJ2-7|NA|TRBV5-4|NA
TGTGCCAGCAGCTTGGTGGGGGAGGACTCCTACGAGCAGTACTTC
CASSLVGEDSYEQYF
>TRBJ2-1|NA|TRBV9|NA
TGTGCCAGCAGCGTAGGTTCTAGAGGCGACAATGAGCAGTTCTTC
CASSVGSRGDNEQFF
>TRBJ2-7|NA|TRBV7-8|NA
TGTGCCAGCAGCTTTCGGAGGGCAGGGACCTACGAGCAGTACTTC
CASSFRRAGTYEQYF
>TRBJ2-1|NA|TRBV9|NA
TGTGCCAGCAGCGTAGTGGCGGGATGGTACAATGAGCAGTTCTTC
CASSVVAGWYNEQFF
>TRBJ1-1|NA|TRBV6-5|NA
TGTGCCAGCAGTCGGACCTGGGAGACTGAAGCTTTCTTT
CASSRTWETEAFF
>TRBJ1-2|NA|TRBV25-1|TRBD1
TGTGCCAGCAGTACAGGGGTTTTTTATGGCTACACCTTC
CASSTGVFYGYTF
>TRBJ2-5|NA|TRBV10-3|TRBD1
TGTGCCATCATGGGACAGTCACAAGAGACCCAGTACTTC
CAIMGQSQETQYF
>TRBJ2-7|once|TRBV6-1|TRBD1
TGTGCCAGCAGTGAAGTGACAGGGGGGAAGTACTTC
CASSEVTGGKYF
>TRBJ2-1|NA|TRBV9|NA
TGTGCCAGCAGCCCCCGTGACGATGCAGCGGGCAGACCCCATAGCTCCTACAATGAGCAGTTCTTC
CASSPRDDAAGRPHSSYNEQFF
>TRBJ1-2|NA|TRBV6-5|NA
TGTGCCAGCAGTTACTCTACAGAAATCAACTATGGCTACACCTTC
CASSYSTEINYGYTF
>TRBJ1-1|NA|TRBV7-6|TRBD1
TGTGCCAGCAGCTCAGGGACAGGTCACCTGGAAGCTTTCTTT
CASSSGTGHLEAFF
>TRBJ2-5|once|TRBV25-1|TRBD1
TGTGCCAGCAGCCCACAGGGGTCCGGAACGGAGACCCAGTACTTC
CASSPQGSGTETQYF
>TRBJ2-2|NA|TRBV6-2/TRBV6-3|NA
TGTGCCAGCAGTTACTCCTACGACACCGGGGAGCTGTTTTTT
CASSYSYDTGELFF
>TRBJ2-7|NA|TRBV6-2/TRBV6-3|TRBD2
TGTGCCAGCAGTTACTCTCGGCTAGCGGGAGTCGAGCAGTACTTC
CASSYSRLAGVEQYF
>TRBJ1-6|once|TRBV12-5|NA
TGTGCTAGTGGTTTGGTTAAGTACTTGGAGAGCTCCTATAATTCACCCCTCCACTTT
CASGLVKYLESSYNSPLHF
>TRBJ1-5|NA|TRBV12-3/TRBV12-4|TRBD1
TGTGCCAGCAGCCAAGACAGGGTACAGCCCCAGCATTTT
CASSQDRVQPQHF
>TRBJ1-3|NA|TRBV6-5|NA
TGTGCCAGCGTCCGGGATGCTGGAAACACCATATATTTT
CASVRDAGNTIYF
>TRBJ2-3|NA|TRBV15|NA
TGTGCCACCAGCAGTCGACAGACCAGCACAGATACGCAGTATTTT
CATSSRQTSTDTQYF